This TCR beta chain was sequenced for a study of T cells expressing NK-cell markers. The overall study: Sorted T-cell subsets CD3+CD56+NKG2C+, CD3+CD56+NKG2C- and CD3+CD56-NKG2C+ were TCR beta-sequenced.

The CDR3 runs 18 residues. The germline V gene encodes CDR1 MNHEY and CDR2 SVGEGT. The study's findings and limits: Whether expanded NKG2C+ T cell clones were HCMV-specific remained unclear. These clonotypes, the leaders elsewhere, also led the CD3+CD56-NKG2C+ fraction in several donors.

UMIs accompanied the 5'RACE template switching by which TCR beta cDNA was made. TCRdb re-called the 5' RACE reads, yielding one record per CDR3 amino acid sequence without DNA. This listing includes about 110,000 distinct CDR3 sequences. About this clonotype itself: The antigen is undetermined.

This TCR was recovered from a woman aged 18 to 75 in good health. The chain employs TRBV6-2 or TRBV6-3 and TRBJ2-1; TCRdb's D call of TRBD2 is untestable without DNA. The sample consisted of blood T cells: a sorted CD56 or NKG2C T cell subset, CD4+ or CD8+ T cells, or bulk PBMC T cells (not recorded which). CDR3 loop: CASSYNRDSPTHLNEQFF.